The subject of this entry is one T cell receptor beta chain. The CDR3 sequence is 11 residues long. Trimming cost V 5 bases and J 8 bases, with 12 bases left between them. Germline values: CDR1 DFQATT, CDR2 SNEGSKA (reference sequence). The data were taken from a study of blood T cell repertoires in COVID-19. For the study at large: Samples of COVID-19 (acute and convalescent) were obtained from the United States, Italy and Spain. Sources were T cells, B-cell-depleted T cells, or PBMCs; the material itself was cDNA or gDNA.

Per the study methods: Researchers report that nucleated cell counts were estimated from reference gene primer amplification. Profiling relied on immunoSEQ multiplex PCR, and the TCRdb table lists in-frame clones only, not all of them. The V and J calls and clone size were taken over from that table, and D and trimming were inferred from the DNA. The sample has a few hundred thousand clones; 85% to 90% are singletons. Those who participated ranged in age from roughly 18 to 90 years and resided in about 24 US areas. The chain joins TRBV20-1 to TRBJ1-1; unclear D gene. The TCR comes from a man between 18 and 29 years old who had recovered from COVID-19. The sequenced material came from PBMCs or T cells enriched from blood (not recorded which). The CDR3 reads CSAYDTPEAFF. CDR3 in DNA: TGCAGTGCTTATGACACCCCGGAAGCTTTCTTT.